The rows below give T cell receptor beta chains drawn from one sample of a study of human T cells and chemical hapten exposure. TCRdb fed the RACE reads into MiXCR, producing one record per CDR3 protein. The repertoire has fewer than 150,000 distinct CDR3 sequences, 13% of them found once; the top ten carry 2.5% to 3.5%. Source: whole blood, taken in connection with sensitization to the hapten diphenylcyclopropenone (DPC). The receptors come from a young woman with alopecia areata. Some clones in this sample may be carry-over from other donors' samples. Each CDR3 is given with its conserved first and last residue. Fields, in order: V gene, D gene, J gene, clone size, CDR3 protein, CDR3 DNA. The D gene is left open where the match is weak. Where a row states a size, it is once, few, many or the class of an expanded clone; other rows omit it.

TRBV2,-,TRBJ2-1,-,CASSRLRGPNEQFF,TGTGCCAGCAGCCGACTCCGGGGACCCAATGAGCAGTTCTTC
TRBV28,-,TRBJ1-1,many,CASSLLTGNTEAFF,TGTGCCAGCAGTTTACTGACAGGGAACACTGAAGCTTTCTTT
TRBV28,-,TRBJ1-5,few,CASSSHFLQPQHF,TGTGCCAGCAGTTCCCACTTCCTTCAGCCCCAGCATTTT
TRBV28,-,TRBJ2-5,-,CASSFQIETQYF,TGTGCCAGCAGTTTTCAGATAGAGACCCAGTACTTC
TRBV4-3,-,TRBJ2-1,-,CASSQLLGSYNEQFF,TGCGCCAGCAGCCAGCTCCTAGGGTCCTACAATGAGCAGTTCTTC
TRBV29-1,-,TRBJ2-6,-,CSVPPAGANVLTF,TGCAGCGTTCCTCCGGCTGGGGCCAACGTCCTGACTTTC
TRBV28,-,TRBJ2-1,few,CASTLTGNEQFF,TGTGCCAGCACCCTTACGGGGAATGAGCAGTTCTTC
TRBV3-1,-,TRBJ2-5,few,CASSQEGETQYF,TGTGCCAGCAGCCAAGAGGGAGAGACCCAGTACTTC
TRBV12-3/TRBV12-4,-,TRBJ2-1,few,CASSFRGGNSYNEQFF,TGTGCCAGCAGTTTTCGGGGTGGGAACTCCTACAATGAGCAGTTCTTC
TRBV6-2/TRBV6-3,-,TRBJ2-5,-,CASTRTEETQYF,TGTGCCAGCACCCGGACGGAAGAGACCCAGTACTTC
TRBV3-1,TRBD1,TRBJ1-4,many,CASSQDGQGDEKLFF,TGTGCCAGCAGCCAAGATGGACAGGGGGATGAAAAACTGTTTTTT
TRBV4-3,-,TRBJ2-3,-,CASSQGGGADTQYF,TGCGCCAGCAGCCAAGGGGGGGGCGCAGATACGCAGTATTTT
TRBV18,-,TRBJ2-3,-,CASSPGTGSRDTQYF,TGTGCCAGCTCACCAGGTACAGGGTCAAGAGATACGCAGTATTTT
TRBV3-1,-,TRBJ2-2,-,CASSQDLGRELFF,TGTGCCAGCAGCCAAGATCTGGGAAGGGAGCTGTTTTTT
TRBV7-2,TRBD1,TRBJ1-1,many,CASSFTGTAPGAFF,TGTGCCAGCAGCTTTACCGGGACAGCCCCCGGAGCTTTCTTT
TRBV29-1,TRBD2,TRBJ2-1,many,CSVYSGSSGGRFYEQFF,TGCAGCGTCTATAGCGGGTCTAGCGGGGGGAGATTCTATGAGCAGTTCTTC
TRBV5-4,TRBD2,TRBJ2-3,few,CASSTGLAPNTDTQYF,TGTGCCAGCAGCACGGGACTAGCTCCAAACACAGATACGCAGTATTTT
TRBV10-1,-,TRBJ1-1,-,CASSESKSPGSTEAFF,TGCGCCAGCAGTGAGTCGAAAAGCCCAGGCTCCACTGAAGCTTTCTTT